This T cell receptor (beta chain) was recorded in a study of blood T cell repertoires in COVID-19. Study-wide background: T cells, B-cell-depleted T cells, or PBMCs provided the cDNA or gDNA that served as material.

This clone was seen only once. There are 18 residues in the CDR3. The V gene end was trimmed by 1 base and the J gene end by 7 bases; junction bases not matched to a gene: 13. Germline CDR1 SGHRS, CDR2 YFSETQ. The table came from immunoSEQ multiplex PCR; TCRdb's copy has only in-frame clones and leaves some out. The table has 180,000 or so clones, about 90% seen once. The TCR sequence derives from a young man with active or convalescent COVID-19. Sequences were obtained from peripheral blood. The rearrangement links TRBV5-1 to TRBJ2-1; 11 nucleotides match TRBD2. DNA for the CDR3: TGCGCCAGCAGCTTGCCACGACCGATAGCGGGAGGGGCAAATGAGCAGTTCTTC. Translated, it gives CASSLPRPIAGGANEQFF. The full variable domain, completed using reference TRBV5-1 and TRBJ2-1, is KAGVTQTPRYLIKTRGQQVTLSCSPISGHRSVSWYQQTPGQGLQFLFEYFSETQRNKGNFPGRFSGRQFSNSRSEMNVSTLELGDSALYLCASSLPRPIAGGANEQFFGPGTRLTVL.